This TCR beta chain was captured by sequencing in a study of cytomegalovirus exposure and HLA in healthy donors. Findings of the study overall: The authors later linked a missense DCLRE1C variant to TCR beta V- and J-gene trimming. Earlier findings revealed that most TCR beta V segments proved productive either about 90% or about 30% of the time. Apart from CMV serostatus, no immune exposure information was available. Later examination showed HLA-associated TCR beta chains had greater clonal expansion than equally common others.

The PCR employed 60 Vbeta primers together with 13 Jbeta primers. Assay used: immunoSEQ multiplex PCR; TCRdb lists only in-frame clones, some missing. The sample has some 100,000 clones; about 74% are singletons. Regarding this clone: The antigen is undetermined.

Germline V gene lookup returns CDR1 KGHSH and CDR2 LQKENI. The CDR3 has 14 residues. Trimming cost V 3 bases and J 4 bases, with 11 bases left between them. The specimen sequenced was PBMCs. The V gene is TRBV18, the J gene TRBJ2-3, with D tentatively TRBD2 (6 bases). The receptor was derived from a woman under 30 in good health and CMV-seropositive. The CDR3 spells CASSPSSDADTQYF. The CDR3 nucleotides read TGTGCCAGCTCACCGTCTAGCGATGCAGATACGCAGTATTTT.